Below, 17 T cell receptor beta chains from the same sample are listed, as sequenced in a study of shared clonotypes between healthy human individuals. TCRdb's table, derived via immunoSEQ multiplex PCR, lists solely in-frame clones and lacks some. Among 2 million or so clones listed, 85% to 95% were seen once. Sequenced: naive CD4+ T cells sorted from blood. Subset denoted: CD45RA+ positively selected. The receptors were gathered from a man aged 18 to 35 in good health.

The chain is built from TRBV14 and TRBJ1-4; D not resolved. This CDR3 spans 14 amino acids. CDR1 is SGHDN, CDR2 FVKESK, per germline. With 5 bases removed from V and 3 bases from J, the gap between germline ends came to 10 bases. CDR3: CASSTQGPNEKLFF. The DNA of the CDR3 is TGTGCCAGCAGCACCCAAGGACCTAATGAAAAACTGTTTTTT.

This chain uses TRBV6-1 with TRBJ2-2; the D is unclear. CDR3 size: 14 residues. Germline V gene data show CDR1 as MNHNS and CDR2 as SASEGT. V lost 3 bases to trimming and J lost 1 base, with 6 bases between them. The CDR3, as DNA: TGTGCCAGCAGTGATATAGAGAACACCGGGGAGCTGTTTTTT. Amino acid sequence: CASSDIENTGELFF.

In regard to this clone: Other DNA sequences of this sample code for an identical CDR3. This chain connects TRBV28 to TRBJ2-7; no clear D gene. Trimming shortened V by 2 bases and J by 6 bases, and 8 bases separated the two germline ends. The CDR3 contains 12 residues. Germline CDR1 and CDR2: MDHEN and SYDVKM. The chain's CDR3 is CASSLLLSEQYF. CDR3 bases: TGTGCCAGCAGTTTACTTCTCTCCGAGCAGTACTTC.

V is TRBV4-1 and J is TRBJ2-5; D not resolved. The ends were cut back, 3 bases at V and 0 bases at J, with 14 bases in the middle. Germline CDR1 reads MGHRA; CDR2 reads YSYEKL. The CDR3 has 16 residues. For the CDR3, the DNA is TGCGCCAGCAGCCATAAGCCCCAGAGTAACCAAGAGACCCAGTACTTC. Translating it yields CASSHKPQSNQETQYF.

As regards this clone: In the same sample, other DNA sequences code for this CDR3. The V call is TRBV4-3, the J call TRBJ1-1; 7 nucleotides agree with TRBD1. Germline V gene sequence: CDR1 LGHNA, CDR2 YSLEER. Trimming removed 0 bases from V and 4 bases from J; junction bases left unmatched: 2. The CDR3 sequence is 14 residues long. CDR3 nucleotides: TGCGCCAGCAGCCAAGAAACAGGGGTCACTGAAGCTTTCTTT. Amino acid sequence: CASSQETGVTEAFF.

The V call is TRBV29-1, the J call TRBJ2-7; D is tentatively TRBD1 or TRBD2 (6 bases each). Germline V CDR1 and CDR2: SQVTM, ANQGSEA. This CDR3 is 12 amino acids long. Trimming stripped 7 bases from V and 2 bases from J, with 12 bases between. The CDR3 loop is CSAGAAAYEQYF. CDR3 nucleotide sequence: TGCAGCGCGGGGGCAGCCGCCTACGAGCAGTACTTC.

The genes are TRBV7-2 and TRBJ2-5; 8 bases are a match to TRBD1. J gave up 9 bases and V 2 bases, and 14 bases lay outside the gene matches. CDR1 is SGHTA, CDR2 FQGNSA, per germline. The CDR3 is 16 amino acids. CDR3 bases: TGTGCCAGCAGCTTAAGACCGGGACAGGCAGCAGGGGCCCAGTACTTC. It codes for CASSLRPGQAAGAQYF. Filled out from reference TRBV7-2 and TRBJ2-5, the complete variable domain reads GAGVSQSPSNKVTEKGKDVELRCDPISGHTALYWYRQSLGQGLEFLIYFQGNSAPDKSGLPSDRFSAERTGGSVSTLTIQRTQQEDSAVYLCASSLRPGQAAGAQYFGPGTRLLVL.

This sequence joins TRBV9 and TRBJ2-6; D possibly matches TRBD1 or TRBD2 (5 bases each). The CDR3 totals 15 residues. Germline assignment: CDR1 SGDLS and CDR2 YYNGEE. Trimming took 1 base from V and 4 from J, leaving 9 bases between them. CDR3 in DNA: TGTGCCAGCAGCGTAACGGGGACCGGGGCCAACGTCCTGACTTTC. The encoded protein is CASSVTGTGANVLTF. Using reference TRBV9 and TRBJ2-6 for the parts outside the CDR3, the full variable domain is DSGVTQTPKHLITATGQRVTLRCSPRSGDLSVYWYQQSLDQGLQFLIQYYNGEERAKGNILERFSAQQFPDLHSELNLSSLELGDSALYFCASSVTGTGANVLTFGAGSRLTVL.

The CDR3 DNA sequence: TGTGCCAGCAGCTTCTTTCCTCCGGCTGAGAATGAGCAGTTCTTC. Amino acid sequence: CASSFFPPAENEQFF. The chain is built from TRBV7-9 and TRBJ2-1; no clear D. Germline V gene data show CDR1 as SEHNR and CDR2 as FQNEAQ (reference sequence). This CDR3 comprises 15 residues. V shed 3 bases and J shed 7 bases, with 16 bases lying between them.

Remarks on this clone: Other DNA sequences in the sample encode the same CDR3. The rearrangement uses TRBV28 and TRBJ1-5; D is perhaps TRBD1 (5 bases). V was trimmed by 6 bases and J by 4 bases, leaving 16 bases between them. The CDR3 has 15 residues. Germline V gives CDR1 MDHEN, CDR2 SYDVKM. CDR3 residues: CASSPPGTVNQPQHF. The CDR3 nucleotides read TGTGCCAGCAGCCCCCCGGGGACGGTGAATCAGCCCCAGCATTTT.

The chain's CDR3 is CASSLLGEGMNTEAFF. As DNA, the CDR3 is TGTGCCAGCAGTTTACTTGGGGAGGGGATGAACACTGAAGCTTTCTTT. This chain links TRBV27 with TRBJ1-1; D perhaps matches TRBD1 (5 bases). CDR1 MNHEY and CDR2 SMNVEV come from the germline V gene (reference sequence). V was clipped by 2 bases and J by 0 bases, with 13 bases between them. CDR3 size: 16 residues.

This sequence joins TRBV7-9 and TRBJ1-4; weak D call: TRBD1 (6 bases). The CDR3 is 14 residues long. V was cut by 11 bases and J by 8 bases, with 21 bases left in between. Germline CDR1 is SEHNR and CDR2 is FQNEAQ (reference sequence). CDR3 coding DNA: TGTGCCTCCCATCCCCCGGGGGGCTCCGAAAAACTGTTTTTT. This translates into CASHPPGGSEKLFF. Full variable domain (remainder filled in from reference TRBV7-9 and TRBJ1-4): DTGVSQNPRHKITKRGQNVTFRCDPISEHNRLYWYRQTLGQGPEFLTYFQNEAQLEKSRLLSDRFSAERPKGSFSTLEIQRTEQGDSAMYLCASHPPGGSEKLFFGSGTQLSVL.

The chain combines TRBV13 with TRBJ2-5; D is unresolved. This CDR3 contains 15 residues. Trimming removed 5 bases from V and 2 bases from J, with 15 bases in between. Germline V CDR1 and CDR2: PRHDT, FYEKMQ (reference sequence). CDR3 bases: TGTGCCAGCAGCCCCCTCCTGGGTCCTCAAGAGACCCAGTACTTC. It specifies CASSPLLGPQETQYF.

This clone was detected once. The chain carries TRBV10-3 and TRBJ2-5; D is unresolved. The germline V gene has CDR1 ENHRY and CDR2 SYGVKD. The CDR3 is 14 amino acids. Trimming pared 0 bases from V and 7 bases from J, leaving 12 bases between. The CDR3 is CAISESPGLGTQYF. CDR3 nucleotides: TGTGCCATCAGTGAGTCGCCTGGGTTGGGGACCCAGTACTTC.

This clone was recorded only once. The chain employs TRBV7-2 and TRBJ2-7, with 8 nucleotides matching TRBD1. Per germline, CDR1 SGHTA and CDR2 FQGNSA. The junction had 11 bases not matched to a gene; V was cut back by 7 bases and J by 3 bases. This CDR3 is 15 amino acids long. The CDR3 DNA reads as TGTGCCAGCAACCTTGGACAGGGAGGTAGCTACGAGCAGTACTTC. Protein: CASNLGQGGSYEQYF.

CDR3 protein: CASHREGKESGAFF. The CDR3, as DNA: TGCGCCAGTCATCGGGAGGGCAAGGAGTCGGGGGCTTTCTTT. This sequence joins TRBV5-1 and TRBJ1-1, with D hard to call. Trimming cost V 8 bases and J 11 bases, with 25 bases left between them. Germline CDR1 reads SGHRS; CDR2 reads YFSETQ. The CDR3 covers 14 residues.

V usage is TRBV6-4 and J usage is TRBJ1-3, with 8 bases matching TRBD1. Trimming cost V 6 bases and J 0 bases; bases outside gene matches: 13. Germline CDR1 is MRHNA and CDR2 is SNTAGT. The CDR3 sequence is 18 residues long. Here the CDR3 reads CASSASWTGFLSGNTIYF. CDR3 sequence (DNA): TGTGCCAGCAGCGCCTCTTGGACAGGGTTCCTCTCTGGAAACACCATATATTTT.